Each of the 11 T cell receptor beta chains below was sequenced from the same sample in a study of T cell repertoires in cytomegalovirus infection. TCRdb reanalysed the reads using MiXCR and keeps one entry per CDR3 protein. The sample holds just under 300,000 distinct CDR3 sequences, around 10% seen once. Sequenced: PBMCs. Receptors originate from a human donor in good health (CMV status not recorded). Some clones in this sample may be carry-over from other donors' samples.

This clonotype was counted many times. The V and J genes are TRBV12-3 or TRBV12-4 and TRBJ2-6; D gene uncertain. This CDR3 contains 16 residues. The ends were cut back, 4 bases at V and 0 bases at J, with 10 bases in the middle. CDR3 DNA sequence: TGTGCCAGCAGTTCCTTAAGCCTCTCTGGGGCCAACGTCCTGACTTTC. Translation gives CASSSLSLSGANVLTF.

The chain employs TRBV14 and TRBJ2-7; D gene uncertain. The CDR3 length is 12 residues. V was cut by 1 base and J by 3 bases, with 4 bases left in between. Germline values: CDR1 SGHDN, CDR2 FVKESK. Here the CDR3 DNA reads TGTGCCAGCAGCCAAGCCAGCTACGAGCAGTACTTC. Protein: CASSQASYEQYF.

Many counts were recorded for this clonotype. The chain is built from TRBV7-2 and TRBJ1-5; TRBD1 matches 10 bases. The CDR3 totals 18 residues. With 0 bases clipped from V and 1 base from J, the junction kept 6 bases outside the gene matches. From germline, CDR1 is SGHTA and CDR2 FQGNSA. CDR3 sequence reads: CASSLAGTGVLSNQPQHF. In DNA, the CDR3 is TGTGCCAGCAGCTTAGCCGGGACAGGGGTTTTGAGCAATCAGCCCCAGCATTTT.

This clonotype was observed a few times. V usage is TRBV7-9 and J usage is TRBJ1-1, with D possibly being TRBD1 (5 bases). With 5 bases removed from V and 3 bases from J, the gap between germline ends came to 13 bases. The CDR3 extends over 14 amino acids. Germline V lookup: CDR1 SEHNR, CDR2 FQNEAQ (reference sequence). CDR3 coding DNA: TGTGCCAGCAGCCCAACACAGGCGTACACTGAAGCTTTCTTT. This sequence encodes CASSPTQAYTEAFF.

This clonotype has a handful of counts. The chain recombines TRBV20-1 with TRBJ2-1; unclear D gene. Germline CDR1 DFQATT, CDR2 SNEGSKA (reference sequence). V was cut by 1 base and J by 8 bases, with 9 bases left in between. The CDR3 is 12 amino acids. CDR3 sequence reads: CSARGEGDEQFF. The CDR3 coding sequence is TGCAGTGCTAGAGGAGAAGGTGATGAGCAGTTCTTC.

This clonotype was seen many times. This chain links TRBV7-2 with TRBJ2-5; tentatively, D is TRBD2 (5 bases). Germline CDR1 reads SGHTA; CDR2 reads FQGNSA. V was shortened by 6 bases and J by 2 bases, with 10 bases between the two germline ends. The CDR3 is 13 residues long. The CDR3 sequence: CASSDYLQETQYF. The CDR3 DNA reads as TGTGCCAGCAGTGACTATCTTCAAGAGACCCAGTACTTC.

This clonotype appeared many times. The V gene is TRBV6-4, the J gene TRBJ2-5; 9 bases are shared with TRBD1. This CDR3 has 14 amino acids. Trimming took 3 bases from V and 2 from J; bases not matched to a gene: 1. Germline V lookup: CDR1 MRHNA, CDR2 SNTAGT. For the CDR3, the DNA is TGTGCCAGCAGTGAGGGGACAGGGCAAGAGACCCAGTACTTC. This sequence encodes CASSEGTGQETQYF.

This clonotype came up once. Being one base from a much bigger clone, this may be a read error. The chain carries TRBV12-3 or TRBV12-4 and TRBJ2-7; a weak D match, TRBD2 (6 bases). This CDR3 comprises 12 residues. Deletions cut 5 bases from V and 6 bases from J, with 11 bases between. The CDR3 sequence is CASSMGLFEQYV. CDR3 coding DNA: TGTGCCAGCAGTATGGGACTCTTCGAGCAGTACGTC.

There are a few counts of this clonotype. V and J are TRBV5-1 and TRBJ2-3; D is perhaps TRBD2 (6 bases). The germline V gene has CDR1 SGHRS and CDR2 YFSETQ. The CDR3 runs to 15 residues. The ends were cut back, 2 bases at V and 3 bases at J, with 13 bases in the middle. The CDR3 DNA reads TGCGCCAGCAGCTTCGGTAACGGGGGTACAGATACGCAGTATTTT. Amino acids: CASSFGNGGTDTQYF.

The genes are TRBV20-1 and TRBJ2-1, with TRBD2 as a possible D gene (6 bases). The V gene's germline CDR1 is DFQATT and CDR2 SNEGSKA (reference sequence). The CDR3 consists of 14 residues. The ends were cut back, 1 base at V and 12 bases at J, with 19 bases in the middle. The chain's CDR3 is CSARVSGTSITQFF. The CDR3, as DNA: TGCAGTGCTAGAGTTTCAGGAACTAGCATAACGCAGTTCTTC.

This clonotype was picked up many times. The chain uses TRBV7-6 and TRBJ2-5, with 14 bases identical to TRBD2. The V gene's germline CDR1 is SGHVS and CDR2 FNYEAQ. V dropped 5 bases and J dropped 5; count of bases not matched to a gene: 7. The CDR3 consists of 16 residues. The CDR3 coding sequence is TGTGCCAGCAGCATTTGGACTAGCGGGGGGCGGGAGACCCAGTACTTC. Protein sequence: CASSIWTSGGRETQYF.